This entry is about one T cell receptor beta chain. As originally analysed: Counts of nucleated cells, estimated from reference gene primer amplification, were obtained. Measured with immunoSEQ multiplex PCR; TCRdb has only the in-frame clones, and not every one. The DNA gave D and trimming, while V, J and clone size come from that table. The table shows hundreds of thousands of clones, with 92% occurring only once. CDR3 length equals 14 residues. V gave up 8 bases and J gave up 1 base; unmatched junction bases: 7. CDR1 and CDR2 (germline): LNHDA, SQIVND (reference sequence). These data originate in a study of blood T cell repertoires in COVID-19. The overall study: Some COVID-19 samples were acute and others convalescent; all came from the United States, Italy and Spain. Sample material is recorded as cDNA or gDNA derived from T cells, B-cell-depleted T cells, or PBMCs.

Patients in Seattle were enrolled during active infection, then followed longitudinally. This TCR derives from a man aged 60 to 75 with COVID-19, enrolled during active disease. The sample taken for sequencing was peripheral blood. V is TRBV19 and J is TRBJ1-1; 7 nucleotides line up with TRBD1. In DNA, the CDR3 is TGTGCCAGTCAGACGACAGGGAGGAACACTGAAGCTTTCTTT. This encodes CASQTTGRNTEAFF. Full variable domain (remainder filled in from reference TRBV19 and TRBJ1-1): DGGITQSPKYLFRKEGQNVTLSCEQNLNHDAMYWYRQDPGQGLRLIYYSQIVNDFQKGDIAEGYSVSREKKESFPLTVTSAQKNPTAFYLCASQTTGRNTEAFFGQGTRLTVV.